The T cell receptor (beta chain) described here comes from a study of blood T cell repertoires in COVID-19. Data came from immunoSEQ multiplex PCR; TCRdb stores just in-frame clones and leaves some out. The profile shows around 120,000 clones, 60% to 85% of them singletons. The CDR3 totals 16 residues. The germline CDR1 and CDR2 sequences are SNHLY and FYNNEI. Trimming removed 6 bases from V and 0 bases from J, with 15 bases in between. V and J are TRBV2 and TRBJ1-3; D not certain. The sequence came from a human donor with acute or convalescent COVID-19. The donor label of this sample is uncertain. Sample: peripheral blood. CDR3 bases: TGTGCCAGCAGAGTAAACAGTGGATCCTCTGGAAACACCATATATTTT. Its translation: CASRVNSGSSGNTIYF.